Sequencing of this T cell receptor (beta chain) was carried out in a study of cytotoxic CD8 clonotypes in ibrutinib-treated CLL. About the research overall: The subjects consisted of 11 relapsed/refractory and roughly 15 treatment-naive individuals, with roughly 17 IGHV unmutated.

V was trimmed by 6 bases and J by 0 bases, leaving 8 bases between them. Germline CDR1 and CDR2: LNHDA and SQIVND (reference sequence). The CDR3 runs to 13 residues. About this clone itself: Antigen specificity is unknown.

Sequencing was designed to attain a depth spanning 1 in 200,000 to 1 in 1 million T cells. Method: immunoSEQ multiplex PCR; TCRdb's copy keeps in-frame clones and lacks some. The sample shows some 80,000 clones, 70% to 80% of them seen only once. Study-wide findings and caveats: Private clonotypes, not public ones, expanded at ibrutinib response. Clonality at baseline surpassed age-matched healthy donors and tracked circulating CD8+ T-cell counts.

The chain combines TRBV19 with TRBJ1-2; weak D call: TRBD1 (5 bases). This clonotype was sampled from a human donor with chronic lymphocytic leukemia. The material sequenced was PBMCs, taken after 12 months of ibrutinib treatment. Written as DNA, the CDR3 is TGTGCCAGTAGCCTGACAGCTAACTATGGCTACACCTTC. Residues: CASSLTANYGYTF.